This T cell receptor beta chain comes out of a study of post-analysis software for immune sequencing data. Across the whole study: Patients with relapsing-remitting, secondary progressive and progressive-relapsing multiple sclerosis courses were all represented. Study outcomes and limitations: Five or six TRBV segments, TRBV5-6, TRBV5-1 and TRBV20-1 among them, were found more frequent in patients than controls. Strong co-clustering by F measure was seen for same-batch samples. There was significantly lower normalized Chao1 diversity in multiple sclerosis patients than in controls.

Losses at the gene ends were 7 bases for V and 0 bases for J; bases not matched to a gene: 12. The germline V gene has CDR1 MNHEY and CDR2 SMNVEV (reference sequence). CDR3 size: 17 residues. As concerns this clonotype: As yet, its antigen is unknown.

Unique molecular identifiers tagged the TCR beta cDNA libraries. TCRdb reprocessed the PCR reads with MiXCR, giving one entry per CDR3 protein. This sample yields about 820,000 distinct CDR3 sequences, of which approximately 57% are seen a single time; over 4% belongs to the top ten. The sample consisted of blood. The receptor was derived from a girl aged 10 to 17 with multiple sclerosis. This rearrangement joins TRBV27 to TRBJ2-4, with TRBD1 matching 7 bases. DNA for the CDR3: TGTGCCAGCATGTCTAGGGACAGACCTCTAGCCAAAAACATTCAGTACTTC. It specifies CASMSRDRPLAKNIQYF.